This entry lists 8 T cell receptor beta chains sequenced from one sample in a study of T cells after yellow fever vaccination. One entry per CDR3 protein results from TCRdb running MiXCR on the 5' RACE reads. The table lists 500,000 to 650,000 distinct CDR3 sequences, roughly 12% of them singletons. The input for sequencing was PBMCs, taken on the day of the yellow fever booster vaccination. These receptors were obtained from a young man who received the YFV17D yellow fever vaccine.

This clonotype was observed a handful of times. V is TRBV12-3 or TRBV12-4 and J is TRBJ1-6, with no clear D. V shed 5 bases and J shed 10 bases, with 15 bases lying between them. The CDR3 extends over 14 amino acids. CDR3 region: CASSLGPWRSPLHF. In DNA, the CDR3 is TGTGCCAGCAGTCTGGGCCCTTGGCGGTCACCCCTCCACTTT.

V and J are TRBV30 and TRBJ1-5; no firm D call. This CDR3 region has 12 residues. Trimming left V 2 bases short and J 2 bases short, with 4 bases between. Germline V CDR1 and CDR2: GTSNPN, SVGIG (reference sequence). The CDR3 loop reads CAWSSGNQPQHF. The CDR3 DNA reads TGTGCCTGGAGTAGCGGCAATCAGCCCCAGCATTTT.

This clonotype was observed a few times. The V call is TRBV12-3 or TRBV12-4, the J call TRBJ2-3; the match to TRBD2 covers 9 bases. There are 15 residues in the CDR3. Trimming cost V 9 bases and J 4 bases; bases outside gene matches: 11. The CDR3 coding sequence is TGTGCCAGATTAATCCCGGGACTAGCCCCAGATACGCAGTATTTT. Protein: CARLIPGLAPDTQYF.

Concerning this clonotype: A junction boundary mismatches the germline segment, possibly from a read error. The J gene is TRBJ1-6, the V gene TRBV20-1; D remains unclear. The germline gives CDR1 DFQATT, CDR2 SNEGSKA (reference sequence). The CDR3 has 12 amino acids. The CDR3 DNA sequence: TGCTGTGCTAGAGAAGGAAATTCACCCCTCCACTTT. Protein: CCAREGNSPLHF.

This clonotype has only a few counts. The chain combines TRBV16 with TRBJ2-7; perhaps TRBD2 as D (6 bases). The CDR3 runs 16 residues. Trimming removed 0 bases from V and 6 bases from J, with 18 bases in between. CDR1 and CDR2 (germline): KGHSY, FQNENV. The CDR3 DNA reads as TGTGCCAGCAGCCAATCCGACGGGGGAACGCTTTTCGAGCAGTACTTC. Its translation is CASSQSDGGTLFEQYF. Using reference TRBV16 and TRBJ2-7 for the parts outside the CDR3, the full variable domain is GEEVAQTPKHLVRGEGQKAKLYCAPIKGHSYVFWYQQVLKNEFKFLISFQNENVFDETGMPKERFSAKCLPNSPCSLEIQATKLEDSAVYFCASSQSDGGTLFEQYFGPGTRLTVT.

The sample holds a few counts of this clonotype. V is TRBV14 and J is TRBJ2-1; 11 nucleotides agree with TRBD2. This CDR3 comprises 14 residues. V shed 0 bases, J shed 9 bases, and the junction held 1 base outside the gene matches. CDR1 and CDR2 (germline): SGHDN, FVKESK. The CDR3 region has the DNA TGTGCCAGCAGCCAAGACCTAGCGGGAGGTGAGCAGTTCTTC. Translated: CASSQDLAGGEQFF.

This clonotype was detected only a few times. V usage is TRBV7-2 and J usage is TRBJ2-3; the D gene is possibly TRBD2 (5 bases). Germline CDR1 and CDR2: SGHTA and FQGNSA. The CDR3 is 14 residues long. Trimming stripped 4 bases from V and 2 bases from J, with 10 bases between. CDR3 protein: CASSSGILTDTQYF. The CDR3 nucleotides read TGTGCCAGCAGCTCGGGGATACTCACAGATACGCAGTATTTT.

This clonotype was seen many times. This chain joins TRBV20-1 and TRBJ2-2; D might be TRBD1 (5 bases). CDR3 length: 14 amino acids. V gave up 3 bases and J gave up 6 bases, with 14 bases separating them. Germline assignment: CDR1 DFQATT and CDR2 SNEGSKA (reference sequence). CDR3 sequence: CSASAREGSGELFF. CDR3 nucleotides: TGCAGTGCTAGTGCCAGGGAAGGGTCCGGGGAGCTGTTTTTT.